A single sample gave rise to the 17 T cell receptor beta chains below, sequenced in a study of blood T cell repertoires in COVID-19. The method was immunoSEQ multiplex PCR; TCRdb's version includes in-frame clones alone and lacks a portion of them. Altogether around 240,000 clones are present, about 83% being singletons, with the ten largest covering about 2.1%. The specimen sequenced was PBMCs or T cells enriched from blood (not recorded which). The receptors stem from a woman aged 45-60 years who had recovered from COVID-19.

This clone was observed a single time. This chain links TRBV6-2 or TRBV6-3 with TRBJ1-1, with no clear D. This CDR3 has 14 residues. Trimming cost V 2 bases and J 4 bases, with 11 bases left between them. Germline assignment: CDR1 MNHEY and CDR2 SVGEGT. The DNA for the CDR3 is TGTGCCAGCAGTTACCCTCCTCCTTTCACTGAAGCTTTCTTT. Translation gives CASSYPPPFTEAFF.

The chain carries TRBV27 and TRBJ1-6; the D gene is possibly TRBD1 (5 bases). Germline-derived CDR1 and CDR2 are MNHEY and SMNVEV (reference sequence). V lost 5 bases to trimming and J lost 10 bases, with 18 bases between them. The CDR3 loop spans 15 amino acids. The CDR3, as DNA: TGTGCCAGCAGTCCCCCTGGGGGGAGGAACTCACCCCTCCACTTT. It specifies CASSPPGGRNSPLHF.

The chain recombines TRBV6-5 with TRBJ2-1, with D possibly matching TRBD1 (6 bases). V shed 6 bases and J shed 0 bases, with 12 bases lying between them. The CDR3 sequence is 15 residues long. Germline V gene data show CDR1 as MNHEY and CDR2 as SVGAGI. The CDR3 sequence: CASSEDRSSYNEQFF. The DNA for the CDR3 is TGTGCCAGCAGCGAGGACAGAAGCTCCTACAATGAGCAGTTCTTC.

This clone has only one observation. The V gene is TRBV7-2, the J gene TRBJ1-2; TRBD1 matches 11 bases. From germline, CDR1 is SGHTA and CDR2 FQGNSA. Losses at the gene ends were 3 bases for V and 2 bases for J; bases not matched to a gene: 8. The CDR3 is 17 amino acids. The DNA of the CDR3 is TGTGCCAGCAGCTTCACCGGTGGACAGGGGGCGAACTATGGCTACACCTTC. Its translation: CASSFTGGQGANYGYTF.

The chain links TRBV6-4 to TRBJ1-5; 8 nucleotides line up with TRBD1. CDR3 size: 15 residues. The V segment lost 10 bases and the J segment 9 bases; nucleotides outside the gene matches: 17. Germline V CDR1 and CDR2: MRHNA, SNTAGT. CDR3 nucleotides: TGTGCCACCATACGGACAGGGCCACCCGGGAGGCCCCAGCATTTT. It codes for CATIRTGPPGRPQHF.

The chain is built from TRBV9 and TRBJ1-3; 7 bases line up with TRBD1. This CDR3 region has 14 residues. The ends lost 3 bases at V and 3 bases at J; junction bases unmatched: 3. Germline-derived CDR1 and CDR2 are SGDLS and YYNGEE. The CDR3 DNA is TGTGCCAGCAGCGCACAGGGGAATGGAAACACCATATATTTT. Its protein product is CASSAQGNGNTIYF.

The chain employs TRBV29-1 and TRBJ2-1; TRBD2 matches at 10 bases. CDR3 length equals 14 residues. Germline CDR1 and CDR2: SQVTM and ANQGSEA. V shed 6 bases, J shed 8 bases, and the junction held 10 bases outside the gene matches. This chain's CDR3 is CSVDNPSGSDEQFF. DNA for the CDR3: TGCAGCGTAGATAACCCTAGCGGGAGCGATGAGCAGTTCTTC.

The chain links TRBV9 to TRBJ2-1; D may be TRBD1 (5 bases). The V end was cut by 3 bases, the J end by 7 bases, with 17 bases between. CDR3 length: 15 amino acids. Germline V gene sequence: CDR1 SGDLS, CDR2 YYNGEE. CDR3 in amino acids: CASSGRGDVGNEQFF. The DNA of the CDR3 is TGTGCCAGCAGCGGTAGGGGCGACGTGGGGAATGAGCAGTTCTTC.

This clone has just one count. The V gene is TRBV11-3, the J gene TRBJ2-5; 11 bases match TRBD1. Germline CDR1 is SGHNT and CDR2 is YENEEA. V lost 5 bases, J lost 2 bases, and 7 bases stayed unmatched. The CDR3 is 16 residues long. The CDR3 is CASSPGTGGFQETQYF. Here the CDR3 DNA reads TGTGCCAGCAGCCCTGGGACAGGGGGATTTCAAGAGACCCAGTACTTC.

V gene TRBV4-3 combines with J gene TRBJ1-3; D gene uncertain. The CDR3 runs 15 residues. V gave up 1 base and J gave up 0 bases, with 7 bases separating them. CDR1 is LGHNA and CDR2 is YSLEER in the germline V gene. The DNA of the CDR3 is TGCGCCAGCAGCCAAGCCAGCGGCTCTGGAAACACCATATATTTT. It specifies CASSQASGSGNTIYF.

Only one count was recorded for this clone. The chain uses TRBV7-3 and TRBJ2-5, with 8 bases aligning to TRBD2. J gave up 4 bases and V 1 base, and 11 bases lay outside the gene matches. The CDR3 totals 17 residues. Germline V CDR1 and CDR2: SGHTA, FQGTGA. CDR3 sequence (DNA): TGTGCCAGCAGCTTAAAGGTGATAGCGGGATCCCCAGAGACCCAGTACTTC. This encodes CASSLKVIAGSPETQYF. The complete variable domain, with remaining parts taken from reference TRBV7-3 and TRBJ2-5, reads GAGVSQTPSNKVTEKGKYVELRCDPISGHTALYWYRQSLGQGPEFLIYFQGTGAADDSGLPNDRFFAVRPEGSVSTLKIQRTERGDSAVYLCASSLKVIAGSPETQYFGPGTRLLVL.

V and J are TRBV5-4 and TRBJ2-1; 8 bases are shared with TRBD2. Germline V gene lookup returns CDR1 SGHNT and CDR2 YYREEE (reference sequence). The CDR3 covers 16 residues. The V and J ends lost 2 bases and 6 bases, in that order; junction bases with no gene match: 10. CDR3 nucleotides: TGTGCCAGCAGCTTCGGCGGGACTAGTAGTCTCAATGAGCAGTTCTTC. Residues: CASSFGGTSSLNEQFF.

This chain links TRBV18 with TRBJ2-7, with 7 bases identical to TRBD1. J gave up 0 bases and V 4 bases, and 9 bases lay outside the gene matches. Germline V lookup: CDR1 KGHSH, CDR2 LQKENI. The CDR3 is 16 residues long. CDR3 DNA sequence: TGTGCCAGCTCACAAGCACAGGGGACGCTCTCCTACGAGCAGTACTTC. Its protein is CASSQAQGTLSYEQYF.

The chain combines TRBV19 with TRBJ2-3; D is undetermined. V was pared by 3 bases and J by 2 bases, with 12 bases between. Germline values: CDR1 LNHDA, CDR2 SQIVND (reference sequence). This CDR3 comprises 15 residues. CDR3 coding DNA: TGTGCCAGTAGTATTATATGGCCTCCCACAGATACGCAGTATTTT. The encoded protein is CASSIIWPPTDTQYF.

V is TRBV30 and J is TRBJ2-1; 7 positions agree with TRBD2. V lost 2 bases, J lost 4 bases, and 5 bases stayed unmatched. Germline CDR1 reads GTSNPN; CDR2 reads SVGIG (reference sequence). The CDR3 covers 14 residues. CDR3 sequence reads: CAWSRASGYNEQFF. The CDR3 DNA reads TGTGCCTGGAGTAGGGCTAGCGGATACAATGAGCAGTTCTTC.

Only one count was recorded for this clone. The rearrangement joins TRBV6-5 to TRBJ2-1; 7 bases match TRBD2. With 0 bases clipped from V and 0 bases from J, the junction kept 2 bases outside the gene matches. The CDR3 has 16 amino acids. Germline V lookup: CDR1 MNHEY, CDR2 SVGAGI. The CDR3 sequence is CASSYSVAGSYNEQFF. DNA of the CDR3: TGTGCCAGCAGTTACTCGGTAGCGGGCTCCTACAATGAGCAGTTCTTC.

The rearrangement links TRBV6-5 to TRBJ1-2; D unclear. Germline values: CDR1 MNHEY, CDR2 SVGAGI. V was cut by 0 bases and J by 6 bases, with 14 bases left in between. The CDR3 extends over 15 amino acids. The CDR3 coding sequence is TGTGCCAGCAGTTACTCTCGGGTTGGCTTCCATGGCTACACCTTC. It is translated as CASSYSRVGFHGYTF.